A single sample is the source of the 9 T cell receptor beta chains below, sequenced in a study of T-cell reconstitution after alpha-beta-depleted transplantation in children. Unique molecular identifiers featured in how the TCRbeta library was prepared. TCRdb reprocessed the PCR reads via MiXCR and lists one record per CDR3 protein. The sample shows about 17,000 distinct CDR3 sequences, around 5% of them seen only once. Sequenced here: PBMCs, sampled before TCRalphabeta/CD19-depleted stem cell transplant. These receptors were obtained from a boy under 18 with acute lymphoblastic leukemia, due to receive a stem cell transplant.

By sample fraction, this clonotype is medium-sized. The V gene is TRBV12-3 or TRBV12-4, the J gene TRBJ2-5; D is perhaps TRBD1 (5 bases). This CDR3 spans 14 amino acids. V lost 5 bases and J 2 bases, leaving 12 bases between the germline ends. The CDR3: CASSPRNRQETQYF. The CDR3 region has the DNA TGTGCCAGCAGTCCCCGGAACAGGCAAGAGACCCAGTACTTC.

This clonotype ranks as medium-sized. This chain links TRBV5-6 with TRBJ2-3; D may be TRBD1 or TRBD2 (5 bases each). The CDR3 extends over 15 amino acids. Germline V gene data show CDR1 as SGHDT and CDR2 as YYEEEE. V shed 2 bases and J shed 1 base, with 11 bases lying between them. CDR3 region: CASSFPGGRTDTQYF. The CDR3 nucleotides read TGTGCCAGCAGCTTTCCTGGGGGTCGCACAGATACGCAGTATTTT.

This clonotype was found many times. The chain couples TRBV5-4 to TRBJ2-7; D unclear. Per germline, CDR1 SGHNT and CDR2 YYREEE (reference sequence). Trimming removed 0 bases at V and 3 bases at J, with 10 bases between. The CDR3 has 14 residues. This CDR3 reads CASSLAQGIYEQYF. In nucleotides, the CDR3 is TGTGCCAGCAGCTTGGCCCAAGGAATCTACGAGCAGTACTTC.

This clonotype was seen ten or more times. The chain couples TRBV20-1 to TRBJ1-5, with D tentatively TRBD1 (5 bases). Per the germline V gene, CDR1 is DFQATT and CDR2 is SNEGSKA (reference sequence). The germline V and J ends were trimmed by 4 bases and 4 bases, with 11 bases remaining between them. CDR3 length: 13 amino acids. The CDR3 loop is CSAIPQVNQPQHF. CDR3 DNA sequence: TGCAGTGCTATCCCACAGGTGAATCAGCCCCAGCATTTT.

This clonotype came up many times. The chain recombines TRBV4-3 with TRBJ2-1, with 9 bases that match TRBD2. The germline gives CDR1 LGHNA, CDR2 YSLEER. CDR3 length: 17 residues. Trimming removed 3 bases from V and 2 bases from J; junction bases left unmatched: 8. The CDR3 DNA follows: TGCGCCAGCAGCCACCTTAGCGGGAGAGGTCCCTACAATGAGCAGTTCTTC. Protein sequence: CASSHLSGRGPYNEQFF.

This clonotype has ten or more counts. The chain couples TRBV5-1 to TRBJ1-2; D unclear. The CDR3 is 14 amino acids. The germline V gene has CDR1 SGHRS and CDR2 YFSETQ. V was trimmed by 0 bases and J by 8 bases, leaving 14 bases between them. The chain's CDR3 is CASSLGTYSPGYTF. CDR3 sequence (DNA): TGCGCCAGCAGCTTGGGGACGTATAGCCCCGGCTACACCTTC.

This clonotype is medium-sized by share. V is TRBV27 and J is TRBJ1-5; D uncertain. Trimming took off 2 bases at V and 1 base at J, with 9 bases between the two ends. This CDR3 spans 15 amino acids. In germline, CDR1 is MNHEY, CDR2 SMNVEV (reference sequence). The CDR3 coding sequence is TGTGCCAGCAGTTTAAATTGGGGAAGCAATCAGCCCCAGCATTTT. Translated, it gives CASSLNWGSNQPQHF.

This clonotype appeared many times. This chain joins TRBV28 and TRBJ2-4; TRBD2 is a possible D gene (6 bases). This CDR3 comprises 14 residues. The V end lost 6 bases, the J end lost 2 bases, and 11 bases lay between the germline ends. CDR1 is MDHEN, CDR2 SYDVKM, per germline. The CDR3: CASRSGTSKNIQYF. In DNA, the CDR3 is TGTGCCAGCAGATCCGGGACTTCCAAAAACATTCAGTACTTC. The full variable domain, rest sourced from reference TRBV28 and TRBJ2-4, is DVKVTQSSRYLVKRTGEKVFLECVQDMDHENMFWYRQDPGLGLRLIYFSYDVKMKEKGDIPEGYSVSREKKERFSLILESASTNQTSMYLCASRSGTSKNIQYFGAGTRLSVL.

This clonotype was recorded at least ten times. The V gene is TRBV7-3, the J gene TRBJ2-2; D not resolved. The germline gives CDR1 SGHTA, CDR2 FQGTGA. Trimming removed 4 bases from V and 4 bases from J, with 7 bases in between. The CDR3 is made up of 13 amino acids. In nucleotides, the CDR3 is TGTGCCAGCAGCTGGACGACCACCGGGGAGCTGTTTTTT. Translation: CASSWTTTGELFF.